Listed here are 26 T cell receptor beta chains from one sample, sequenced in a study of cytomegalovirus exposure and HLA in healthy donors. The primer mix had 60 Vbeta and 13 Jbeta primers. The assay was immunoSEQ multiplex PCR, and TCRdb's table has in-frame clones only and misses some. There are tens of thousands of clones in the sample; about 84% occur only once, and around 5.4% lies in the top ten. Sequenced: PBMCs. The receptors were sampled from a male donor in good health and CMV-seronegative.

The chain recombines TRBV7-6 with TRBJ2-7; TRBD1 is a possible D gene (5 bases). Germline V CDR1 and CDR2: SGHVS, FNYEAQ. Deletions cut 3 bases from V and 2 bases from J, with 11 bases between. The CDR3 is 14 residues long. The CDR3 loop is CASSFQGPTYEQYF. The CDR3 DNA sequence: TGTGCCAGCAGCTTCCAGGGCCCTACCTACGAGCAGTACTTC.

This rearrangement joins TRBV25-1 to TRBJ1-1; TRBD1 matches at 10 bases. Trimming at V came to 5 bases and at J to 6 bases, leaving 9 bases not matched to a gene. This CDR3 is 15 amino acids long. From germline, CDR1 is MGHDK and CDR2 SYGVNS. This CDR3 is CASSRPGQGSAEAFF. As DNA, the CDR3 is TGTGCCAGCAGTCGCCCGGGACAGGGGTCGGCTGAAGCTTTCTTT.

The rearrangement links TRBV4-3 to TRBJ1-4, with D perhaps matching TRBD1 (5 bases). V was cut by 1 base and J by 0 bases, with 12 bases left in between. The CDR3 totals 17 residues. The germline CDR1 and CDR2 sequences are LGHNA and YSLEER. The CDR3 is CASSQVDTLTTNEKLFF. The CDR3 DNA reads as TGCGCCAGCAGCCAAGTGGACACCCTTACAACTAATGAAAAACTGTTTTTT.

The V gene is TRBV5-1, the J gene TRBJ2-3; TRBD1 aligns across 7 bases. The CDR3 has 15 amino acids. In germline, CDR1 is SGHRS, CDR2 YFSETQ. V trimming: 7 bases; J trimming: 2 bases; junction bases outside the gene matches: 10. The CDR3 nucleotides read TGCGCCAGCGGAGTACAGGGGATAAACACAGATACGCAGTATTTT. Protein: CASGVQGINTDTQYF.

The gene calls are TRBV7-9 and TRBJ2-7; TRBD1 might be the D (5 bases). V shed 7 bases and J shed 0 bases, with 13 bases lying between them. The V gene's germline CDR1 is SEHNR and CDR2 FQNEAQ (reference sequence). The CDR3 extends over 14 amino acids. The DNA for the CDR3 is TGTGCCAGCACCCCCCAGGGAAGCTCCTACGAGCAGTACTTC. It codes for CASTPQGSSYEQYF.

V usage is TRBV19 and J usage is TRBJ2-3, with D maybe TRBD2 (6 bases). Germline V gives CDR1 LNHDA, CDR2 SQIVND (reference sequence). CDR3 length: 18 residues. V was cut by 3 bases and J by 5 bases, with 24 bases left in between. The CDR3 nucleotides are TGTGCCAGTAGTATTGATGGTCCGGGAGTAATATTAGGAGATACGCAGTATTTT. Its protein product is CASSIDGPGVILGDTQYF.

This clone was picked up one time. The V call is TRBV2, the J call TRBJ1-2, with TRBD1 identical over 7 bases. Germline V lookup: CDR1 SNHLY, CDR2 FYNNEI. This CDR3 has 13 residues. V was pared by 6 bases and J by 8 bases, with 9 bases of the junction left unmatched. CDR3 region: CASRIEGALGYTF. The CDR3 nucleotides are TGTGCCAGCAGGATCGAGGGGGCGTTGGGCTACACCTTC.

The chain joins TRBV5-1 to TRBJ2-7, with D tentatively TRBD2 (7 bases). In germline, CDR1 is SGHRS, CDR2 YFSETQ. Trimming cost V 1 base and J 3 bases, with 14 bases left between them. The CDR3 spans 15 residues. CDR3 amino acids: CASSLSPGGFYEQYF. The CDR3 DNA is TGCGCCAGCAGCTTGAGCCCGGGGGGCTTCTACGAGCAGTACTTC.

The chain recombines TRBV7-3 with TRBJ2-5; 8 nucleotides align to TRBD2. The germline gives CDR1 SGHTA, CDR2 FQGTGA. This CDR3 spans 14 amino acids. With V trimmed by 5 bases and J by 5 bases, 7 bases remained unmatched. DNA for the CDR3: TGTGCCAGCAGCCTCGGGGGGGGTAGGGAGACCCAGTACTTC. Translation gives CASSLGGGRETQYF.

The gene calls are TRBV6-1 and TRBJ1-4, with 9 nucleotides matching TRBD1. Looked up from germline, CDR1 is MNHNS and CDR2 is SASEGT. J gave up 5 bases and V 6 bases, and 4 bases lay outside the gene matches. CDR3 length: 14 amino acids. The CDR3 DNA reads as TGTGCCAGCAGCCAGACAGGGGGGAATGAAAAACTGTTTTTT. This codes for CASSQTGGNEKLFF.

The CDR3 bases are TGTGCCTGCCATTTGGACAGGGACTATAATTCACCCCTCCACTTT. Its translation is CACHLDRDYNSPLHF. V usage is TRBV30 and J usage is TRBJ1-6, with 8 bases aligning to TRBD1. The CDR3 is 15 residues long. Germline V gene lookup returns CDR1 GTSNPN and CDR2 SVGIG (reference sequence). Trimming removed 6 bases from V and 3 bases from J; junction bases left unmatched: 7.

J is TRBJ1-1 and V is TRBV20-1; no definite D call. Trimming removed 4 bases from V and 11 bases from J, with 14 bases in between. The CDR3 has 11 amino acids. Germline V lookup: CDR1 DFQATT, CDR2 SNEGSKA (reference sequence). The CDR3 region has the DNA TGCAGTGCTACCGACTCCAACCGGGCTTTCTTT. Translated: CSATDSNRAFF.

The CDR3 protein is CASSLNGGAVGANVLTF. In DNA form, the CDR3 reads TGTGCCAGCAGCTTAAACGGGGGGGCCGTTGGGGCCAACGTCCTGACTTTC. The chain couples TRBV7-3 to TRBJ2-6; 8 bases fit TRBD2. Germline lookup yields CDR1 SGHTA and CDR2 FQGTGA. This CDR3 is 17 amino acids long. V was clipped by 1 base and J by 3 bases; unmatched bases: 5.

This sequence joins TRBV4-3 and TRBJ2-4; D is possibly TRBD2 (5 bases). CDR3 size: 16 residues. Germline CDR1 LGHNA, CDR2 YSLEER. V gave up 0 bases and J gave up 3 bases, with 12 bases separating them. The CDR3 DNA reads TGCGCCAGCAGCCAAGATCCGGGGTGGATCAAAAACATTCAGTACTTC. It is translated as CASSQDPGWIKNIQYF.

The chain combines TRBV4-2 with TRBJ2-7; TRBD1 might be the D (6 bases). Germline V gene lookup returns CDR1 LGHNA and CDR2 YNFKEQ. V lost 0 bases and J lost 0, with 12 bases in between. The CDR3 has 16 amino acids. CDR3 residues: CASSQEHRASSYEQYF. The CDR3 nucleotides are TGTGCCAGCAGCCAAGAGCACAGGGCCAGCTCCTACGAGCAGTACTTC.

DNA for the CDR3: TGTGCCAGCAGCTACGGGACAGGGGGCGTAGGGACTGAAGCTTTCTTT. As protein: CASSYGTGGVGTEAFF. This chain connects TRBV5-6 to TRBJ1-1; TRBD1 agrees at 12 bases. The germline CDR1 and CDR2 sequences are SGHDT and YYEEEE. With 3 bases clipped from V and 5 bases from J, the junction kept 8 bases outside the gene matches. CDR3 length equals 16 residues.

This rearrangement joins TRBV18 to TRBJ2-3; 13 positions agree with TRBD2. This CDR3 is 16 amino acids long. Losses at the gene ends were 6 bases for V and 2 bases for J; bases not matched to a gene: 5. Germline V gives CDR1 KGHSH, CDR2 LQKENI. Here the CDR3 reads CASSAGTSGVTDTQYF. For the CDR3, the DNA is TGTGCCAGCTCTGCCGGGACTAGCGGGGTCACAGATACGCAGTATTTT. Variable domain in full (rest from reference TRBV18 and TRBJ2-3): NAGVMQNPRHLVRRRGQEARLRCSPMKGHSHVYWYRQLPEEGLKFMVYLQKENIIDESGMPKERFSAEFPKEGPSILRIQQVVRGDSAAYFCASSAGTSGVTDTQYFGPGTRLTVL.

The V gene is TRBV19, the J gene TRBJ2-7, with D perhaps matching TRBD1 (5 bases). The CDR3 spans 13 residues. CDR1 LNHDA and CDR2 SQIVND come from the germline V gene (reference sequence). With 5 bases removed from V and 2 bases from J, the gap between germline ends came to 10 bases. CDR3 coding DNA: TGTGCCAGTAGTGCCGACAGCCCCTACGAGCAGTACTTC. This encodes CASSADSPYEQYF. Together with reference TRBV19 and TRBJ2-7, the CDR3 gives the full variable domain: DGGITQSPKYLFRKEGQNVTLSCEQNLNHDAMYWYRQDPGQGLRLIYYSQIVNDFQKGDIAEGYSVSREKKESFPLTVTSAQKNPTAFYLCASSADSPYEQYFGPGTRLTVT.

As for this clone: One end of the junction does not line up with germline, which may come from a read error. J is TRBJ2-2 and V is TRBV13, with 11 bases fitting TRBD1. The CDR3 consists of 18 residues. Germline V gene sequence: CDR1 PRHDT, CDR2 FYEKMQ (reference sequence). CDR3 sequence: CASSLFSDRGLEHRGAVF. The CDR3 DNA follows: TGTGCCAGCAGCTTATTTTCGGACAGGGGGCTTGAACACCGGGGAGCTGTTTTT. Supplemented by reference TRBV13 and TRBJ2-2, the full variable domain reads AAGVIQSPRHLIKEKRETATLKCYPIPRHDTVYWYQQGPGQDPQFLISFYEKMQSDKGSIPDRFSAQQFSDYHSELNMSSLELGDSALYFCASSLFSDRGLEHRGAVFGEGSRLTVL.

The chain couples TRBV6-6 to TRBJ1-2, with D perhaps matching TRBD1 (6 bases). The ends were cut back, 6 bases at V and 5 bases at J, with 16 bases in the middle. The CDR3 has 14 amino acids. CDR1 is MNHNY, CDR2 SVGAGI, per germline (reference sequence). In DNA, the CDR3 is TGTGCCAGCAGCGCTACAGGGTCCGGGTATGGCTACACCTTC. This translates into CASSATGSGYGYTF.

V usage is TRBV9 and J usage is TRBJ1-2, with D possibly matching TRBD1 (5 bases). The CDR3 has 16 amino acids. Trimming removed 1 base at V and 3 bases at J, with 16 bases between. Germline V gene lookup returns CDR1 SGDLS and CDR2 YYNGEE. The CDR3 DNA is TGTGCCAGCAGCGTAACCCCACAGGTCAACGACTATGGCTACACCTTC. Amino acid sequence: CASSVTPQVNDYGYTF. Using reference TRBV9 and TRBJ1-2 for the parts outside the CDR3, the full variable domain is DSGVTQTPKHLITATGQRVTLRCSPRSGDLSVYWYQQSLDQGLQFLIQYYNGEERAKGNILERFSAQQFPDLHSELNLSSLELGDSALYFCASSVTPQVNDYGYTFGSGTRLTVV.

The chain couples TRBV6-1 to TRBJ1-3; weak D call: TRBD1 (6 bases). This CDR3 contains 15 residues. V was pared by 5 bases and J by 8 bases, with 19 bases between. The germline gives CDR1 MNHNS, CDR2 SASEGT. CDR3 bases: TGTGCCAGCAGTCCCGACCGTATGAAGGGGGACACCATATATTTT. It translates to CASSPDRMKGDTIYF.

The chain combines TRBV7-2 with TRBJ1-1; D may be TRBD1 (5 bases). The V and J ends lost 1 base and 4 bases respectively, with 10 bases between them. CDR3 size: 14 residues. The germline CDR1 and CDR2 sequences are SGHTA and FQGNSA. The CDR3 sequence is CASSLVPQGTEAFF. In DNA form, the CDR3 reads TGTGCCAGCAGCTTAGTCCCCCAGGGCACTGAAGCTTTCTTT.

The rearrangement uses TRBV2 and TRBJ1-4; the match to TRBD1 covers 7 bases. V gave up 5 bases and J gave up 8 bases; unmatched junction bases: 5. The germline V gene has CDR1 SNHLY and CDR2 FYNNEI. The CDR3 is 13 residues long. This CDR3 is CASSIGGQEKLFF. The CDR3 DNA sequence: TGTGCCAGCAGTATAGGGGGCCAGGAAAAACTGTTTTTT.

This chain joins TRBV19 and TRBJ1-1; tentative D call: TRBD1 (5 bases). Germline V gives CDR1 LNHDA, CDR2 SQIVND (reference sequence). This CDR3 contains 13 residues. The V end lost 3 bases, the J end lost 3 bases, and 8 bases lay between the germline ends. This CDR3 is CASSMVRDTEAFF. CDR3 nucleotide sequence: TGTGCCAGTAGTATGGTCAGGGACACTGAAGCTTTCTTT.

The rearrangement joins TRBV14 to TRBJ2-1; no reliable D call. Germline V gene sequence: CDR1 SGHDN, CDR2 FVKESK. CDR3 length: 17 amino acids. V shed 0 bases and J shed 5 bases, with 17 bases lying between them. CDR3 in amino acids: CASSQDLLETDNNEQFF. The CDR3 DNA reads TGTGCCAGCAGCCAAGATCTGTTAGAAACAGACAACAATGAGCAGTTCTTC. The full variable domain, its missing parts supplied by reference TRBV14 and TRBJ2-1, is EAGVTQFPSHSVIEKGQTVTLRCDPISGHDNLYWYRRVMGKEIKFLLHFVKESKQDESGMPNNRFLAERTGGTYSTLKVQPAELEDSGVYFCASSQDLLETDNNEQFFGPGTRLTVL.